The 26 T cell receptor beta chains given below trace back to one sample, sequenced in a study of CD8 T cells in ankylosing spondylitis. Via MiXCR, TCRdb re-called the 5' RACE reads, giving one row per CDR3 protein. The sample has some 120,000 distinct CDR3 sequences, roughly an eighth seen once. Sample: blood, either unsorted or a sorted T cell fraction (not recorded which). These receptors originate from a female donor with ankylosing spondylitis or in good health (not recorded which).

This clonotype came up once. A read error is possible here, since a much larger clone lies one base away. The chain recombines TRBV20-1 with TRBJ2-7, with TRBD2 matching over 9 bases. The CDR3 covers 13 residues. Germline values: CDR1 DFQATT, CDR2 SNEGSKA (reference sequence). Here the CDR3 reads CSARKAGGGEQCF. The CDR3 DNA reads TGCAGTGCTAGAAAAGCGGGAGGTGGGGAGCAGTGCTTC.

The chain recombines TRBV12-3 or TRBV12-4 with TRBJ1-1; D unclear. V lost 2 bases, J lost 1 base, and 8 bases lay in between. This CDR3 comprises 14 residues. This CDR3 reads CASSLSQQNTEAFF. In DNA form, the CDR3 reads TGTGCCAGCAGTTTAAGTCAGCAGAACACTGAAGCTTTCTTT.

This clonotype was recorded many times. The rearrangement links TRBV7-8 to TRBJ2-2; D gene unclear. The V gene's germline CDR1 is SGHVS and CDR2 FQNEAQ. The ends were cut back, 8 bases at V and 1 base at J, with 11 bases in the middle. The CDR3 consists of 14 residues. The CDR3 DNA sequence: TGTGCCAGCCCTGTCCGTGGGAACACCGGGGAGCTGTTTTTT. Amino acid sequence: CASPVRGNTGELFF.

This clonotype was observed many times. The chain is built from TRBV5-1 and TRBJ1-4, with 8 bases matching TRBD1. V dropped 4 bases and J dropped 5; count of bases not matched to a gene: 7. CDR1 and CDR2 from the germline V gene are SGHRS and YFSETQ. The CDR3 is made up of 15 amino acids. The CDR3: CASSALGQGNEKLFF. In DNA form, the CDR3 reads TGCGCCAGCAGCGCACTAGGACAGGGAAATGAAAAACTGTTTTTT.

At least ten counts were recorded for this clonotype. V and J are TRBV6-5 and TRBJ2-6, with D hard to call. The CDR3 is 13 amino acids. Deletions cut 4 bases from V and 1 base from J, with 2 bases between. Germline V gene lookup returns CDR1 MNHEY and CDR2 SVGAGI. CDR3 sequence: CASSWSGANVLTF. For the CDR3, the DNA is TGTGCCAGCAGTTGGTCTGGGGCCAACGTCCTGACTTTC.

Only a few counts were recorded for this clonotype. The gene calls are TRBV7-2 and TRBJ2-7; 9 positions match TRBD1. CDR3 length: 17 amino acids. CDR1 and CDR2 (germline): SGHTA, FQGNSA. The J segment lost 5 bases and the V segment lost 5 bases, leaving 16 bases of the junction unmatched. The CDR3, as DNA: TGTGCCAGCAGCCAACCTCCTGGGACAGGGTTTGGAAACGAGCAGTACTTC. Amino acid sequence: CASSQPPGTGFGNEQYF.

The rearrangement joins TRBV25-1 to TRBJ2-3; 8 bases map to TRBD2. Germline CDR1 MGHDK, CDR2 SYGVNS. V lost 2 bases, J lost 5 bases, and 6 bases stayed unmatched. CDR3 length: 15 residues. This chain's CDR3 is CASSETSGGGDTQYF. The CDR3 region has the DNA TGTGCCAGCAGTGAAACTAGCGGAGGCGGAGATACGCAGTATTTT. Full variable domain (outside the CDR3, taken from reference TRBV25-1 and TRBJ2-3): EADIYQTPRYLVIGTGKKITLECSQTMGHDKMYWYQQDPGMELHLIHYSYGVNSTEKGDLSSESTVSRIRTEHFPLTLESARPSHTSQYLCASSETSGGGDTQYFGPGTRLTVL.

In its sample, this clonotype was seen many times. The V call is TRBV9, the J call TRBJ2-7, with 7 nucleotides matching TRBD1. Germline V gene data show CDR1 as SGDLS and CDR2 as YYNGEE. The CDR3 runs 16 residues. J lost 3 bases, V lost 4 bases, and 13 bases had no gene match. The CDR3 DNA reads TGTGCCAGCAGCCTCTATCCCGGGACAGTCCTCTACGAGCAGTACTTC. Its translation is CASSLYPGTVLYEQYF.

DNA of the CDR3: TGCGCCAGCAGCGGGGGACAGGGCTCCTACAATGAGCAGTTCTTC. Protein sequence: CASSGGQGSYNEQFF. The V and J genes are TRBV5-1 and TRBJ2-1, with 9 bases fitting TRBD1. Germline V lookup: CDR1 SGHRS, CDR2 YFSETQ. This CDR3 region has 15 residues. Trimming took 4 bases from V and 0 from J; bases not matched to a gene: 2. Together with reference TRBV5-1 and TRBJ2-1, the CDR3 gives the full variable domain: KAGVTQTPRYLIKTRGQQVTLSCSPISGHRSVSWYQQTPGQGLQFLFEYFSETQRNKGNFPGRFSGRQFSNSRSEMNVSTLELGDSALYLCASSGGQGSYNEQFFGPGTRLTVL.

There are many counts of this clonotype. The V and J genes are TRBV5-6 and TRBJ2-3, with D possibly being TRBD1 (6 bases). The germline V and J ends were trimmed by 1 base and 0 bases, with 9 bases remaining between them. The CDR3 sequence is 15 residues long. Germline CDR1 reads SGHDT; CDR2 reads YYEEEE. The CDR3: CASSLIRGSTDTQYF. The CDR3 DNA sequence: TGTGCCAGCAGCTTGATTAGGGGGAGCACAGATACGCAGTATTTT.

Ten or more counts support this clonotype. The chain has TRBV20-1 and TRBJ2-7; unclear D gene. V was cut by 3 bases and J by 2 bases, with 14 bases left in between. The CDR3 contains 14 residues. Per germline, CDR1 DFQATT and CDR2 SNEGSKA (reference sequence). The CDR3 DNA is TGCAGTGCTAGGCCCGTTCGACATCCCTACGAGCAGTACTTC. Translating it yields CSARPVRHPYEQYF.

A word on this clonotype: Compared with germline, one end of the junction differs, possibly owing to a read error. The chain is built from TRBV24-1 and TRBJ2-2; TRBD1 agrees at 9 bases. The CDR3 runs to 15 residues. From germline, CDR1 is KGHDR and CDR2 SFDVKD. Written as DNA, the CDR3 is TGTGCCACCAGTGATCCCGAACAGGGGGCCGGGGAGCTGCTTTTT. This gives the protein CATSDPEQGAGELLF.

The sample holds many counts of this clonotype. This chain links TRBV3-1 with TRBJ1-1; D is perhaps TRBD1 (5 bases). The CDR3 is made up of 13 amino acids. V was pared by 6 bases and J by 4 bases, with 12 bases between. The germline V gene encodes CDR1 LGHDT and CDR2 YNNKEL (reference sequence). The CDR3 sequence: CASRQAGSTEAFF. The CDR3 coding sequence is TGTGCCAGCAGACAGGCGGGTAGCACTGAAGCTTTCTTT.

The gene calls are TRBV7-2 and TRBJ2-5; D is unclear. The CDR3 runs 13 residues. The V end lost 1 base, the J end lost 5 bases, and 8 bases lay between the germline ends. The germline CDR1 and CDR2 sequences are SGHTA and FQGNSA. For the CDR3, the DNA is TGTGCCAGCAGCTTAGAGGAAAGGGAGACCCAGTACTTC. It yields the protein CASSLEERETQYF.

This clonotype appeared a few times. The chain joins TRBV20-1 to TRBJ1-1; D is possibly TRBD1 (6 bases). The germline CDR1 and CDR2 sequences are DFQATT and SNEGSKA (reference sequence). V lost 4 bases to trimming and J lost 0 bases, with 18 bases between them. The CDR3 runs 16 residues. CDR3 nucleotides: TGCAGTGCTATGGTGGGGGCGAAGTTGGTGAACACTGAAGCTTTCTTT. It codes for CSAMVGAKLVNTEAFF.

Many counts were recorded for this clonotype. The rearrangement uses TRBV20-1 and TRBJ1-6, with TRBD1 matching 9 bases. Germline V CDR1 and CDR2: DFQATT, SNEGSKA (reference sequence). V was pared by 5 bases and J by 4 bases, with 3 bases of the junction left unmatched. The CDR3 has 14 amino acids. The CDR3 bases are TGCAGTGCTGAGGACAGGGGTTATAATTCACCCCTCCACTTT. It specifies CSAEDRGYNSPLHF.

This clonotype was detected many times. This chain joins TRBV10-3 and TRBJ2-1; tentatively, D is TRBD1 (5 bases). CDR3 length equals 15 residues. The germline V gene encodes CDR1 ENHRY and CDR2 SYGVKD. V lost 3 bases and J 4 bases, leaving 13 bases between the germline ends. The CDR3: CAISEQVQLYNEQFF. The CDR3 DNA sequence: TGTGCCATCAGTGAACAGGTGCAACTTTACAATGAGCAGTTCTTC.

This clonotype has just a few counts. The J gene is TRBJ2-4, the V gene TRBV29-1; 11 bases match TRBD2. The germline CDR1 and CDR2 sequences are SQVTM and ANQGSEA. V shed 4 bases and J 6 bases; nucleotides not matched to a gene: 8. The CDR3 length is 15 residues. The CDR3: CSVGNLAGGRNIQYF. DNA for the CDR3: TGCAGCGTTGGAAACCTAGCGGGGGGTCGAAACATTCAGTACTTC.

The sample holds many counts of this clonotype. The chain employs TRBV7-9 and TRBJ1-1; 7 bases align to TRBD1. After removal of 1 base from V and 6 bases from J, the junction contained 5 bases not matched to a gene. Germline V gives CDR1 SEHNR, CDR2 FQNEAQ (reference sequence). The CDR3 has 14 amino acids. The CDR3 loop is CASSLDRGWAEAFF. DNA of the CDR3: TGTGCCAGCAGCTTAGACAGGGGATGGGCTGAAGCTTTCTTT.

The chain is built from TRBV29-1 and TRBJ2-1, with TRBD2 matching 9 bases. CDR3 length: 13 amino acids. CDR1 is SQVTM, CDR2 ANQGSEA, per germline. V shed 4 bases, J shed 3 bases, and the junction held 1 base outside the gene matches. CDR3 amino acids: CSVALAGYNEQFF. In DNA, the CDR3 is TGCAGCGTTGCACTAGCGGGCTACAATGAGCAGTTCTTC.

The chain uses TRBV5-1 and TRBJ2-1, with TRBD2 identical over 10 bases. The CDR3 spans 14 residues. V gave up 2 bases and J gave up 7 bases; unmatched junction bases: 3. Germline CDR1 and CDR2: SGHRS and YFSETQ. CDR3 residues: CASSFLAGVNEQFF. Here the CDR3 DNA reads TGCGCCAGCAGCTTCCTAGCGGGAGTTAATGAGCAGTTCTTC.

This clonotype was seen a handful of times. The V call is TRBV7-9, the J call TRBJ2-2, with D tentatively TRBD1 or TRBD2 (5 bases each). Trimming removed 0 bases at V and 1 base at J, with 12 bases between. Germline V gene lookup returns CDR1 SEHNR and CDR2 FQNEAQ (reference sequence). This CDR3 region has 17 residues. This chain's CDR3 is CASSLAPGPRNTGELFF. CDR3 in DNA: TGTGCCAGCAGCTTAGCCCCGGGACCTAGGAACACCGGGGAGCTGTTTTTT.

This clonotype was counted a few times. CDR3 DNA: TGCAGTACCTTTGGGGAGTATTACAATGAGCAGTTCTTC. It encodes CSTFGEYYNEQFF. The chain couples TRBV20-1 to TRBJ2-1; D might be TRBD2 (5 bases). The germline V gene encodes CDR1 DFQATT and CDR2 SNEGSKA (reference sequence). Trimming took off 8 bases at V and 4 bases at J, with 15 bases between the two ends. The CDR3 extends over 13 amino acids.

In this sample, this clonotype turned up once. A clone one base away is much larger, so this may be a read error. J is TRBJ2-2 and V is TRBV12-3 or TRBV12-4; unclear D gene. V dropped 8 bases and J dropped 0 bases, with 10 bases sitting between them. This CDR3 spans 14 amino acids. CDR3 protein: CASGANPNTGELFF. DNA of the CDR3: TGTGCCAGCGGAGCCAACCCGAACACCGGGGAGCTGTTTTTT.

There are a few counts of this clonotype. The rearrangement uses TRBV19 and TRBJ1-5; possibly TRBD1 for D (6 bases). Germline-derived CDR1 and CDR2 are LNHDA and SQIVND (reference sequence). This CDR3 spans 14 amino acids. Trimming cost V 6 bases and J 7 bases, with 16 bases left between them. CDR3 sequence: CASSTTGSGQPQHF. The CDR3 DNA sequence: TGTGCCAGTAGCACTACAGGGTCGGGGCAGCCCCAGCATTTT.

J is TRBJ2-5 and V is TRBV5-4; tentatively, D is TRBD2 (5 bases). The CDR3 consists of 13 residues. Trimming shortened V by 3 bases and J by 4 bases, and 10 bases separated the two germline ends. The V gene's germline CDR1 is SGHNT and CDR2 YYREEE (reference sequence). The CDR3 loop reads CASSSGTTETQYF. The CDR3 nucleotides read TGTGCCAGCAGCTCGGGAACTACAGAGACCCAGTACTTC. Together with reference TRBV5-4 and TRBJ2-5, the CDR3 gives the full variable domain: ETGVTQSPTHLIKTRGQQVTLRCSSQSGHNTVSWYQQALGQGPQFIFQYYREEENGRGNFPPRFSGLQFPNYSSELNVNALELDDSALYLCASSSGTTETQYFGPGTRLLVL.